This T cell receptor (beta chain) was identified during a study of cytomegalovirus exposure and HLA in healthy donors. The PCR ran on 60 Vbeta and 13 Jbeta primers. Method: immunoSEQ multiplex PCR; TCRdb's copy keeps in-frame clones and lacks some. The repertoire includes some 170,000 clones, over 80% of them detected once, and approximately 1.6% sits in the top ten. This CDR3 is 13 amino acids long. Germline CDR1 is LNHNV and CDR2 is YYDKDF (reference sequence). The ends lost 3 bases at V and 5 bases at J; junction bases unmatched: 3. This sequence was found in a girl between 5 and 17 years old in good health and CMV-seropositive. This rearrangement joins TRBV15 to TRBJ1-2; 7 bases align to TRBD1. The sequencing input was PBMCs. CDR3 DNA: TGTGCCACCAGCAGGGACAGGCGTTATGGCTACACCTTC. Its protein is CATSRDRRYGYTF.